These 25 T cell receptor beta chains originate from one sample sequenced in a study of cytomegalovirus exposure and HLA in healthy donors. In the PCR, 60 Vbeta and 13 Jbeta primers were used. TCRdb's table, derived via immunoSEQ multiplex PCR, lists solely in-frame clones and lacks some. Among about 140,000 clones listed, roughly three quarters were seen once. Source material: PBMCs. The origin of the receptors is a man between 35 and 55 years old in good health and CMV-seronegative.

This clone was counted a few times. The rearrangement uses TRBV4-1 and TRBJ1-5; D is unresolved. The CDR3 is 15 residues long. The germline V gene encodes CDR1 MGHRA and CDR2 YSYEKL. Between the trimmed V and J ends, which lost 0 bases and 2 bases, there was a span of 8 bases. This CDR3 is CASSQEWRGNQPQHF. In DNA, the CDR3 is TGCGCCAGCAGCCAAGAATGGAGGGGCAATCAGCCCCAGCATTTT.

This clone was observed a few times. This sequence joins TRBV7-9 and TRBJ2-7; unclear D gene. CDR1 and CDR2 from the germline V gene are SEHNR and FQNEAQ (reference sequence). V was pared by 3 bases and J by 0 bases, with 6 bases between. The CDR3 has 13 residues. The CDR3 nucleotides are TGTGCCAGCAGCTTCCCGAGCTCCTACGAGCAGTACTTC. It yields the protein CASSFPSSYEQYF.

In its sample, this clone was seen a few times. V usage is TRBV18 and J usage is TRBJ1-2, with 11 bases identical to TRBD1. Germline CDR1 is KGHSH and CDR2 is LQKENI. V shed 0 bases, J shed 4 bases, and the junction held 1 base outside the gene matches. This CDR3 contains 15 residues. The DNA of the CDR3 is TGTGCCAGCTCACCACCCGGACAGGGGGCCTATGGCTACACCTTC. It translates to CASSPPGQGAYGYTF.

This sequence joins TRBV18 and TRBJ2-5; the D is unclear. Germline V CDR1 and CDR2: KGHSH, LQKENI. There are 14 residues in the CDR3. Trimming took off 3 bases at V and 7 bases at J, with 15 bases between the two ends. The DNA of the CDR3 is TGTGCCAGCTCACCCACAAGAGGTGAATCGACCCAGTACTTC. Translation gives CASSPTRGESTQYF.

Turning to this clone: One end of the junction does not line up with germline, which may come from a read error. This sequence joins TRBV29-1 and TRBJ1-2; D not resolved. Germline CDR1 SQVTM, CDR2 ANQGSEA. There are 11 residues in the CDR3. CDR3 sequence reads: CSVHHSESYPF. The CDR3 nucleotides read TGCAGCGTACACCACTCGGAGAGCTACCCCTTC.

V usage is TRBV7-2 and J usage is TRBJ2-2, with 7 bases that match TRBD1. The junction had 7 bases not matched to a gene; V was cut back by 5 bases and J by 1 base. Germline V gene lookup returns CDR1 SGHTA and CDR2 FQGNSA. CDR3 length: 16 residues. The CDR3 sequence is CASSPRQGLNTGELFF. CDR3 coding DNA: TGTGCCAGCAGCCCCCGACAGGGATTGAACACCGGGGAGCTGTTTTTT.

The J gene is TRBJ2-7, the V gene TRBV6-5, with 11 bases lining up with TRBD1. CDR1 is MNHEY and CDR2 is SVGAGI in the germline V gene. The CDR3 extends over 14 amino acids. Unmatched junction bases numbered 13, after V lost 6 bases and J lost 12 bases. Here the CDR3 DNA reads TGTGCCAGCAGCTGGGGACAGGGGGGTTCCGGATGGTACTTC. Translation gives CASSWGQGGSGWYF.

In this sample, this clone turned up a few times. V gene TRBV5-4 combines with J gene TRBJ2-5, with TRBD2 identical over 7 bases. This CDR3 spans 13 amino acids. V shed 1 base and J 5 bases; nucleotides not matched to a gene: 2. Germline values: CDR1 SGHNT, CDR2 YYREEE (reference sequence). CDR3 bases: TGTGCCAGCAGCTTGTACGGGGGGGAGACCCAGTACTTC. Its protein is CASSLYGGETQYF.

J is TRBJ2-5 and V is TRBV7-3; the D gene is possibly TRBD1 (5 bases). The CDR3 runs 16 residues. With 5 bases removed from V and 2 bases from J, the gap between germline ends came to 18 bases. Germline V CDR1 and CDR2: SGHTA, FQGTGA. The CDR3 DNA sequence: TGTGCCAGCAGCGCCGTAGGGGCGACGCAACAAGAGACCCAGTACTTC. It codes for CASSAVGATQQETQYF.

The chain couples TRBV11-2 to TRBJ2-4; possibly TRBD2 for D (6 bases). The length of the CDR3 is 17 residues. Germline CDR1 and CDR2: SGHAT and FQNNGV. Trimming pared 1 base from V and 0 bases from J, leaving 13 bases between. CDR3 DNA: TGTGCCAGCAGCTTAGGTTGGACTACGCTAGCCAAAAACATTCAGTACTTC. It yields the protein CASSLGWTTLAKNIQYF.

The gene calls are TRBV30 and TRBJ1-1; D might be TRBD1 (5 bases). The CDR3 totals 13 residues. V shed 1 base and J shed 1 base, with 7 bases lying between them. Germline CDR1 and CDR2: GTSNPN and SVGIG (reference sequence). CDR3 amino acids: CAWSGQPNTEAFF. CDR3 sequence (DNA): TGTGCCTGGAGTGGACAGCCGAACACTGAAGCTTTCTTT.

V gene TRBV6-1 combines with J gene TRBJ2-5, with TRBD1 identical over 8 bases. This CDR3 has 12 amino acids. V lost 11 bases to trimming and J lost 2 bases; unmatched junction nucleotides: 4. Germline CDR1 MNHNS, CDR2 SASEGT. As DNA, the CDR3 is TGTGCCGCTCGGGACAGGCAAGAGACCCAGTACTTC. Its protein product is CAARDRQETQYF.

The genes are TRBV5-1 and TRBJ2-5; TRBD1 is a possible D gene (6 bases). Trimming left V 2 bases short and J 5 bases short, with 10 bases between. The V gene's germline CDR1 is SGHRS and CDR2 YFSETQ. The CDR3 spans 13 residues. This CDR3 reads CASSLGGRETQYF. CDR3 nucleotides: TGCGCCAGCAGCTTAGGGGGTAGGGAGACCCAGTACTTC.

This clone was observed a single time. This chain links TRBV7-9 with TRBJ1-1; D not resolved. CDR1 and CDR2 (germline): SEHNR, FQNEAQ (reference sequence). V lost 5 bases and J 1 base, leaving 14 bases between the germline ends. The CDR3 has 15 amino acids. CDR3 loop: CASSQLGKENTEAFF. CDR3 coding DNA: TGTGCCAGCAGCCAACTAGGGAAGGAGAACACTGAAGCTTTCTTT. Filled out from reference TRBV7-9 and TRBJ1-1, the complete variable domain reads DTGVSQNPRHKITKRGQNVTFRCDPISEHNRLYWYRQTLGQGPEFLTYFQNEAQLEKSRLLSDRFSAERPKGSFSTLEIQRTEQGDSAMYLCASSQLGKENTEAFFGQGTRLTVV.

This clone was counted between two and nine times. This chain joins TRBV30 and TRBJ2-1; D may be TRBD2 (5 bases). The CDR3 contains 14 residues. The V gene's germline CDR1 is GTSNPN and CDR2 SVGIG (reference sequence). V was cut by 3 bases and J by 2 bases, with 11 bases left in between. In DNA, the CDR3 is TGTGCCTGGAGCAACGGGAACACCTACAATGAGCAGTTCTTC. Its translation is CAWSNGNTYNEQFF. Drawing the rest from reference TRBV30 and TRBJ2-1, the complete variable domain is SQTIHQWPATLVQPVGSPLSLECTVEGTSNPNLYWYRQAAGRGLQLLFYSVGIGQISSEVPQNLSASRPQDRQFILSSKKLLLSDSGFYLCAWSNGNTYNEQFFGPGTRLTVL.

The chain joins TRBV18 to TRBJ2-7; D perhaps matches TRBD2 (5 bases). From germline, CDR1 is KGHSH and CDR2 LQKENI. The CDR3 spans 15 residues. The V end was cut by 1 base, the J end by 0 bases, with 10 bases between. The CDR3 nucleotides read TGTGCCAGCTCACCACTCCCCGAGGGCTCCTACGAGCAGTACTTC. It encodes CASSPLPEGSYEQYF.

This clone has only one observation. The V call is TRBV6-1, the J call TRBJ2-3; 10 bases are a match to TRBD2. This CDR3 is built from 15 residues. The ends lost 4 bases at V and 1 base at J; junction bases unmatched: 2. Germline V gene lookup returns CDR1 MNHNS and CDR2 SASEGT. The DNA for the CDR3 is TGTGCCAGCAGTGTCGGGACTAGCGGCACAGATACGCAGTATTTT. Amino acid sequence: CASSVGTSGTDTQYF.

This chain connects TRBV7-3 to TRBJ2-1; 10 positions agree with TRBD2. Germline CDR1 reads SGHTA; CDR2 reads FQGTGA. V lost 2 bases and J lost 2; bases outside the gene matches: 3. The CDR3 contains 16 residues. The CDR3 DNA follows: TGTGCCAGCAGCTTATCTAGCGGGGGTACCTACAATGAGCAGTTCTTC. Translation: CASSLSSGGTYNEQFF.

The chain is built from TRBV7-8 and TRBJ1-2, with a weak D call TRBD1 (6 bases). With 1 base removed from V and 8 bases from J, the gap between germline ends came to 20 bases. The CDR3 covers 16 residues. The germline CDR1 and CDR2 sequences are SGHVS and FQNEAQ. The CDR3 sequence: CASSLGGQPAGRGYTF. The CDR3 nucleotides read TGTGCCAGCAGCTTAGGGGGGCAGCCCGCGGGTAGGGGCTACACCTTC.

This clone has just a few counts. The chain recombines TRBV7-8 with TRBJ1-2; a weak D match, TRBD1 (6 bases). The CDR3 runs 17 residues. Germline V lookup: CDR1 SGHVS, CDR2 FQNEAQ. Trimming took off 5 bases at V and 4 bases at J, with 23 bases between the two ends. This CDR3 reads CASSPPRTVNLPYGYTF. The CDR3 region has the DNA TGTGCCAGCAGCCCACCTCGGACAGTAAACCTCCCCTATGGCTACACCTTC.

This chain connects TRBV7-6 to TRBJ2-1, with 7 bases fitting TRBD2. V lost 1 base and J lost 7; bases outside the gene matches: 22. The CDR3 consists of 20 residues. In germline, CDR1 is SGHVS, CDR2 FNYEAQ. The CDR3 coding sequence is TGTGCCAGCAGCTTAGGGCCCCTTAGCGGGCTAAGCCCGAAGATGAATGAGCAGTTCTTC. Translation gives CASSLGPLSGLSPKMNEQFF.

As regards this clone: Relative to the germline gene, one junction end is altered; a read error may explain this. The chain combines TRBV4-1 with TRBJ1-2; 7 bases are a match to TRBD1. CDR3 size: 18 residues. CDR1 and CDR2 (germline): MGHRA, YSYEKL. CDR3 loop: CASGQGGGLDRFDYGYTF. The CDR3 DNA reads TGCGCCAGCGGCCAAGGAGGGGGCCTCGACAGGTTTGACTATGGCTACACCTTC.

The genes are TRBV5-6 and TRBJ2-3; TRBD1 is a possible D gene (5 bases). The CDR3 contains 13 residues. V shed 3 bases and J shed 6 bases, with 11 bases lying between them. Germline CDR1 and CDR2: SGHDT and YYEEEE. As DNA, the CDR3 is TGTGCCAGCAGCTCCAGGGATTCGGATACGCAGTATTTT. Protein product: CASSSRDSDTQYF.

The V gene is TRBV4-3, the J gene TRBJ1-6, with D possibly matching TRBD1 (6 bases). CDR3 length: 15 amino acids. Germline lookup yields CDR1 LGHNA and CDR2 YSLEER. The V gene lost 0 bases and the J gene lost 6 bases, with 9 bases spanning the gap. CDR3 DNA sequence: TGCGCCAGCAGCCAAGACAGGGGAGTTAATTCACCCCTCCACTTT. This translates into CASSQDRGVNSPLHF.

The CDR3 DNA reads as TGTGCCAGCAGCTTGCGGCTAGCGGGGGGGCTCACAGATACGCAGTATTTT. Protein product: CASSLRLAGGLTDTQYF. The rearrangement links TRBV5-4 to TRBJ2-3; 12 nucleotides align to TRBD2. Germline CDR1 is SGHNT and CDR2 is YYREEE (reference sequence). The CDR3 is made up of 17 amino acids. Trimming at V came to 1 base and at J to 2 bases, leaving 5 bases not matched to a gene.